The 25 T cell receptor beta chains given below trace back to one sample, sequenced in a study of beta chain features in type 1 diabetes. Study-wide findings and caveats: Patients with Type 1 diabetes showed moderately but significantly shorter TCRB CDR3s in all four CD4+ subsets.

Sequenced material consisted of expressed TCRB transcripts (all of the isolated RNA was reverse transcribed). Generated by immunoSEQ multiplex PCR, the TCRdb table keeps only in-frame clones and is missing some. The sample has 310,000 or so clones, about 15% seen once. Which antigens these TCRs recognize remains unknown. What was sequenced was naive CD4+ T cells from blood. These TCRs come from a man younger than 35 with type 1 diabetes.

The chain links TRBV6-5 to TRBJ2-3; tentatively, D is TRBD1 (6 bases). This CDR3 has 14 amino acids. Germline V gene sequence: CDR1 MNHEY, CDR2 SVGAGI. V was pared by 0 bases and J by 3 bases, with 7 bases between. The CDR3 DNA reads TGTGCCAGCAGTTACTCCAGGGGTACAGATACGCAGTATTTT. This gives the protein CASSYSRGTDTQYF.

This clone was observed a few times. The chain has TRBV28 and TRBJ2-3; weak D call: TRBD2 (5 bases). Germline values: CDR1 MDHEN, CDR2 SYDVKM. Trimming pared 6 bases from V and 0 bases from J, leaving 13 bases between. The CDR3 is 15 residues long. The CDR3 bases are TGTGCCAGCAGACTTACCGGGATGAGCACAGATACGCAGTATTTT. It translates to CASRLTGMSTDTQYF. Variable domain in full (rest from reference TRBV28 and TRBJ2-3): DVKVTQSSRYLVKRTGEKVFLECVQDMDHENMFWYRQDPGLGLRLIYFSYDVKMKEKGDIPEGYSVSREKKERFSLILESASTNQTSMYLCASRLTGMSTDTQYFGPGTRLTVL.

This rearrangement joins TRBV15 to TRBJ2-1, with D possibly matching TRBD1 (6 bases). Germline V gives CDR1 LNHNV, CDR2 YYDKDF (reference sequence). The V gene lost 3 bases and the J gene lost 0 bases, with 9 bases spanning the gap. The CDR3 spans 15 residues. In DNA, the CDR3 is TGTGCCACCAGCAGGGACAGAAGCTCCTACAATGAGCAGTTCTTC. The encoded protein is CATSRDRSSYNEQFF.

V and J are TRBV7-9 and TRBJ2-2; 9 nucleotides agree with TRBD1. Germline CDR1 is SEHNR and CDR2 is FQNEAQ (reference sequence). J lost 7 bases, V lost 11 bases, and 11 bases had no gene match. This CDR3 has 14 residues. For the CDR3, the DNA is TGTGCCCGCGGAGGGACAGGGTCGAACGGGGAGCTGTTTTTT. Translating gives CARGGTGSNGELFF.

This clone appeared a few times. The chain joins TRBV19 to TRBJ2-7, with 8 bases fitting TRBD2. In germline, CDR1 is LNHDA, CDR2 SQIVND (reference sequence). The length of the CDR3 is 16 residues. With 0 bases clipped from V and 2 bases from J, the junction kept 6 bases outside the gene matches. The CDR3, as DNA: TGTGCCAGTAGTATAGATCCTGCTAGCGGGCCCTACGAGCAGTACTTC. This sequence encodes CASSIDPASGPYEQYF.

This chain connects TRBV30 to TRBJ1-5; the match to TRBD1 covers 12 bases. The trim removed 3 bases at V and 6 bases at J, leaving 6 bases unmatched. This CDR3 is 15 amino acids long. Germline assignment: CDR1 GTSNPN and CDR2 SVGIG (reference sequence). The CDR3 here is CAWSPGQGAFQPQHF. CDR3 bases: TGTGCCTGGAGCCCGGGACAGGGGGCTTTTCAGCCCCAGCATTTT.

In its sample, this clone was seen a few times. V usage is TRBV2 and J usage is TRBJ2-5; a possible D gene is TRBD2 (5 bases). The CDR3 runs 11 residues. Germline lookup yields CDR1 SNHLY and CDR2 FYNNEI. Trimming took off 5 bases at V and 7 bases at J, with 8 bases between the two ends. The chain's CDR3 is CASSSAGTQYF. DNA of the CDR3: TGTGCCAGCAGTTCGGCGGGGACCCAGTACTTC.

This clone was counted a few times. This rearrangement joins TRBV9 to TRBJ2-3; D is undetermined. V shed 4 bases and J shed 6 bases, with 12 bases lying between them. The CDR3 runs 13 residues. In germline, CDR1 is SGDLS, CDR2 YYNGEE. CDR3 sequence reads: CASSFVAGDTQYF. The CDR3 DNA reads TGTGCCAGCAGCTTTGTAGCTGGCGATACGCAGTATTTT.

This clone has just a few counts. The CDR3 nucleotides are TGTGCCAGCAGCCCCGGGGGTAATGAAAAACTGTTTTTT. Translation: CASSPGGNEKLFF. This chain links TRBV7-2 with TRBJ1-4; TRBD1 is a possible D gene (5 bases). Germline-derived CDR1 and CDR2 are SGHTA and FQGNSA. Trimming removed 5 bases at V and 4 bases at J, with 8 bases between. The CDR3 consists of 13 residues.

In this sample, this clone turned up a few times. The chain links TRBV5-1 to TRBJ2-5; 8 nucleotides match TRBD2. The ends lost 0 bases at V and 1 base at J; junction bases unmatched: 11. This CDR3 has 18 amino acids. Germline-derived CDR1 and CDR2 are SGHRS and YFSETQ. The CDR3 DNA sequence: TGCGCCAGCAGCTTGGCCGGGACTAGATTTTCATCCCAAGAGACCCAGTACTTC. The encoded protein is CASSLAGTRFSSQETQYF.

The gene calls are TRBV5-1 and TRBJ2-1; D call uncertain. The CDR3 spans 11 residues. Trimming took off 0 bases at V and 10 bases at J, with 5 bases between the two ends. CDR1 and CDR2 from the germline V gene are SGHRS and YFSETQ. CDR3 DNA sequence: TGCGCCAGCAGCTTGGGACACGAGCAGTTCTTC. Amino acids: CASSLGHEQFF.

This clone was observed a few times. The sample has other DNA sequences that encode this CDR3 too. V and J are TRBV18 and TRBJ2-1, with 10 bases lining up with TRBD1. CDR3 length: 15 amino acids. Germline assignment: CDR1 KGHSH and CDR2 LQKENI. The junction had 1 base not matched to a gene; V was cut back by 3 bases and J by 2 bases. CDR3 region: CASSPGQGAYNEQFF. As DNA, the CDR3 is TGTGCCAGCTCACCCGGACAGGGGGCCTACAATGAGCAGTTCTTC. Together with reference TRBV18 and TRBJ2-1, the CDR3 gives the full variable domain: NAGVMQNPRHLVRRRGQEARLRCSPMKGHSHVYWYRQLPEEGLKFMVYLQKENIIDESGMPKERFSAEFPKEGPSILRIQQVVRGDSAAYFCASSPGQGAYNEQFFGPGTRLTVL.

This sequence joins TRBV5-1 and TRBJ2-7; D perhaps matches TRBD2 (5 bases). CDR3 length: 17 amino acids. The germline V gene has CDR1 SGHRS and CDR2 YFSETQ. The V gene lost 0 bases and the J gene lost 4 bases, with 20 bases spanning the gap. The chain's CDR3 is CASSLVVATNTGYEQYF. The CDR3 coding sequence is TGCGCCAGCAGCTTGGTTGTGGCGACTAACACGGGGTACGAGCAGTACTTC.

The V call is TRBV5-1, the J call TRBJ1-1, with a tentative D call TRBD1 (6 bases). Trimming left V 3 bases short and J 0 bases short, with 15 bases between. This CDR3 comprises 16 residues. CDR1 SGHRS and CDR2 YFSETQ come from the germline V gene. The CDR3 sequence is CASSYDLGQLNTEAFF. CDR3 DNA sequence: TGCGCCAGCAGCTACGACCTTGGACAGCTGAACACTGAAGCTTTCTTT.

This clone turned up a few times. The V and J genes are TRBV30 and TRBJ1-6; a possible D gene is TRBD1 (5 bases). Germline V CDR1 and CDR2: GTSNPN, SVGIG (reference sequence). There are 13 residues in the CDR3. The V end lost 6 bases, the J end lost 6 bases, and 12 bases lay between the germline ends. The CDR3 here is CACGTGGNSPLHF. The CDR3 DNA reads TGTGCCTGTGGGACGGGAGGTAATTCACCCCTCCACTTT.

The chain recombines TRBV2 with TRBJ2-2, with TRBD2 as a possible D gene (6 bases). Trimming stripped 2 bases from V and 5 bases from J, with 9 bases between. The CDR3 spans 14 residues. CDR1 is SNHLY and CDR2 is FYNNEI in the germline V gene. The DNA for the CDR3 is TGTGCCAGCAGTGAATATGGGGGGACCGGGGAGCTGTTTTTT. The encoded protein is CASSEYGGTGELFF.

V usage is TRBV28 and J usage is TRBJ2-1, with TRBD2 matching 8 bases. The CDR3 sequence is 18 residues long. Germline V gives CDR1 MDHEN, CDR2 SYDVKM. V lost 2 bases, J lost 2 bases, and 11 bases stayed unmatched. The CDR3 reads CASSLRLSSGTPYNEQFF. CDR3 nucleotide sequence: TGTGCCAGCAGTTTACGGCTAAGTAGCGGGACGCCCTACAATGAGCAGTTCTTC.

This chain links TRBV7-2 with TRBJ2-1; 15 bases align to TRBD2. Looked up from germline, CDR1 is SGHTA and CDR2 is FQGNSA. V dropped 5 bases and J dropped 9; count of bases not matched to a gene: 5. The CDR3 loop spans 15 amino acids. In DNA, the CDR3 is TGTGCCAGCAGCCGTGGACTAGCGGGGGGGCTTGAGCAGTTCTTC. This codes for CASSRGLAGGLEQFF.

The rearrangement links TRBV6-6 to TRBJ2-7; TRBD1 matches at 9 bases. Trimming at V came to 8 bases and at J to 5 bases, leaving 10 bases not matched to a gene. This CDR3 comprises 14 residues. CDR1 is MNHNY, CDR2 SVGAGI, per germline (reference sequence). The DNA for the CDR3 is TGTGCCAGCGGTAACAGGGACAGGGTCCACGAGCAGTACTTC. It yields the protein CASGNRDRVHEQYF.

This clone was picked up a small number of times. The gene calls are TRBV5-1 and TRBJ2-5; 14 bases map to TRBD2. CDR1 and CDR2 (germline): SGHRS, YFSETQ. This CDR3 region has 16 residues. Trimming took 4 bases from V and 1 from J; bases not matched to a gene: 3. This CDR3 reads CASSQGLAGAQETQYF. CDR3 DNA: TGCGCCAGCAGCCAGGGACTAGCGGGGGCCCAAGAGACCCAGTACTTC.

The chain carries TRBV6-1 and TRBJ2-1; 8 nucleotides agree with TRBD2. Germline V lookup: CDR1 MNHNS, CDR2 SASEGT. The CDR3 has 15 residues. After removal of 6 bases from V and 0 bases from J, the junction contained 4 bases not matched to a gene. CDR3: CASRTSGHSYNEQFF. CDR3 coding DNA: TGTGCCAGCAGAACTAGCGGTCACTCCTACAATGAGCAGTTCTTC.

A few counts support this clone. V gene TRBV29-1 combines with J gene TRBJ1-2; 10 nucleotides match TRBD1. The V gene's germline CDR1 is SQVTM and CDR2 ANQGSEA. V was clipped by 7 bases and J by 4 bases; unmatched bases: 9. The CDR3 spans 14 residues. CDR3 amino acids: CSALPGQGVYGYTF. The CDR3 DNA follows: TGCAGCGCTCTGCCCGGACAGGGGGTCTATGGCTACACCTTC. Supplemented by reference TRBV29-1 and TRBJ1-2, the full variable domain reads SAVISQKPSRDICQRGTSLTIQCQVDSQVTMMFWYRQQPGQSLTLIATANQGSEATYESGFVIDKFPISRPNLTFSTLTVSNMSPEDSSIYLCSALPGQGVYGYTFGSGTRLTVV.

This chain connects TRBV23-1 to TRBJ2-1; D might be TRBD2 (5 bases). TRBV23-1 is marked as an open reading frame, function uncertain. The length of the CDR3 is 18 residues. Trimming pared 3 bases from V and 2 bases from J, leaving 20 bases between. The CDR3 bases are TGCGCCAGCAGTCATCCCGGAGGCCTATTCTGGGCCTACAATGAGCAGTTCTTC. It specifies CASSHPGGLFWAYNEQFF.

This clone has only a few counts. This chain links TRBV21-1 with TRBJ1-2. TRBV21-1 is listed as a pseudogene. The CDR3 consists of 14 residues. The CDR3 protein is CASSLPRGNYGYTF. For the CDR3, the DNA is TGTGCCAGCAGCCTACCTCGGGGGAACTATGGCTACACCTTC.

This clone was seen a handful of times. The chain is built from TRBV4-3 and TRBJ1-2; the D gene is possibly TRBD1 (6 bases). V lost 4 bases and J 8 bases, leaving 23 bases between the germline ends. This CDR3 contains 16 residues. Looked up from germline, CDR1 is LGHNA and CDR2 is YSLEER. The CDR3 region has the DNA TGCGCCAGCAGCCTCGGCCAGGCAGGGGAGTTCGACGGCTACACCTTC. As protein: CASSLGQAGEFDGYTF.